A selection of T cell receptor beta chains follows, all from one sample in a study of identical twins. Each CDR3 protein is one row after TCRdb ran MiXCR on the 5' RACE reads. The data contain 350,000 to 500,000 distinct CDR3 sequences, roughly 20% of them singletons. Sequenced input: naive T cells sorted from blood. These receptors originate from a man aged 45-65 years in good health. Each CDR3 is given with its conserved first and last residue. A D gene is named only where the DNA matches it firmly. Where a row states a size, it is once, few, many or the class of an expanded clone; other rows omit it.

d_call	v_call	j_call	cdr3_length	clone_size	cdr3_aa	cdr3_nt
TRBD2	TRBV20-1	TRBJ2-3	13	many	CSETGLATDTQYF	TGCAGTGAGACGGGACTAGCGACGGATACGCAGTATTTT
TRBD2	TRBV20-1	TRBJ2-1	16	few	CSPKGAGVFSYNEQFF	TGCAGCCCAAAGGGAGCGGGAGTGTTCTCCTACAATGAGCAGTTCTTC
-	TRBV5-1	TRBJ2-1	13	-	CASRVMSGNEQFF	TGCGCCAGCAGAGTTATGAGCGGCAATGAGCAGTTCTTC
-	TRBV12-3/TRBV12-4	TRBJ2-7	13	few	CASSWAEGYEQYF	TGTGCCAGCAGCTGGGCAGAGGGCTACGAGCAGTACTTC
-	TRBV5-1	TRBJ2-2	14	few	CASGGLGGTGELFF	TGCGCCAGCGGTGGGCTAGGAGGTACCGGGGAGCTGTTTTTT
-	TRBV7-6	TRBJ2-3	14	many	CASSPGPNTDTQYF	TGTGCCAGCAGCCCCGGACCTAACACAGATACGCAGTATTTT
TRBD1	TRBV11-3	TRBJ1-2	18	many	CASSLFQGQGERDYGYTF	TGTGCCAGCAGCTTATTCCAGGGTCAGGGGGAGAGGGACTATGGCTACACCTTC
-	TRBV6-1	TRBJ2-2	18	few	CASSEQPVLPSNTGELFF	TGTGCCAGCAGTGAACAACCGGTTCTCCCTTCGAACACCGGGGAGCTGTTTTTT
-	TRBV3-1	TRBJ1-5	15	-	CASSHLRTPCQPQHF	TGTGCCAGCAGCCACCTCCGTACCCCTTGTCAGCCCCAGCATTTT
-	TRBV5-6	TRBJ2-3	14	-	CASSWGALTDTQYF	TGTGCCAGCAGCTGGGGTGCTCTCACAGATACGCAGTATTTT
TRBD1	TRBV5-1	TRBJ2-7	14	many	CASSHAGQGYEQYF	TGCGCCAGCAGCCATGCCGGACAGGGGTACGAGCAGTACTTC
-	TRBV27	TRBJ2-1	13	-	CASSLPFVNEQFF	TGTGCCAGCAGTTTACCGTTTGTGAATGAGCAGTTCTTC
-	TRBV19	TRBJ2-2	14	-	CASSIEGNTGELFF	TGTGCCAGTAGTATCGAGGGTAACACCGGGGAGCTGTTTTTT
TRBD2	TRBV29-1	TRBJ2-1	16	-	CSVERLASGRSNEQFF	TGCAGCGTTGAGAGGCTGGCTAGCGGGAGGAGCAATGAGCAGTTCTTC
TRBD1	TRBV19	TRBJ1-6	14	once	CASSLDRDGSPLHF	TGTGCCAGTAGCCTTGACAGGGATGGTTCACCCCTCCACTTT
-	TRBV20-1	TRBJ1-5	13	few	CSARGQDNQPQHF	TGCAGTGCTAGAGGTCAGGACAATCAGCCCCAGCATTTT
-	TRBV5-1	TRBJ2-3	13	many	CASSGGRADTQYF	TGCGCCAGCAGCGGGGGGCGAGCAGATACGCAGTATTTT
-	TRBV5-6	TRBJ2-3	17	few	CASSVGLPRHQADTQYF	TGTGCCAGCAGCGTCGGGCTCCCCCGCCATCAAGCAGATACGCAGTATTTT